This T cell receptor (beta chain) was sequenced during a study of beta chain features in type 1 diabetes. A note on this clone: Its antigen remains unidentified.

Findings of the study overall: TCRB CDR3s were moderately but significantly shorter in Type 1 diabetes patients in all four CD4+ subsets.

V was clipped by 8 bases and J by 1 base, with 8 bases between them. Germline V gene data show CDR1 as MNHEY and CDR2 as SVGAGI. This CDR3 region has 12 residues. Expressed TCRB transcripts got sequenced, as all isolated RNA was reverse transcribed. Clones were sequenced by immunoSEQ multiplex PCR, and TCRdb holds only the in-frame ones, with some missing. In the table there are around 180,000 clones, approximately 13% of which are singletons. The chain employs TRBV6-5 and TRBJ1-1; unclear D gene. Sequenced input: central memory CD4+ T cells from blood. This clonotype was obtained from a woman between 18 and 29 years old in good health. The CDR3 here is CASRRANTEAFF. CDR3 bases: TGTGCCAGCCGGCGGGCGAACACTGAAGCTTTCTTT.